These 24 T cell receptor beta chains were all obtained from the same sample, sequenced in a study of OX40 agonist ivuxolimab in advanced cancers. Generated by immunoSEQ multiplex PCR, the TCRdb table keeps only in-frame clones and is missing some. The sample consists of roughly 24,000 clones, 88% of them appearing once. The sample consisted of CD4+ or CD8+ T cells sorted from blood, taken in a trial of the OX40 agonist ivuxolimab. Receptors originate from an adult with an advanced solid tumor such as melanoma, head and neck, liver or kidney cancer.

The CDR3 DNA reads as TGTGCCAGCAGCCCGCTCCAGGGGTCTGGGGCCAACGTCCTGACTTTC. Encoded protein: CASSPLQGSGANVLTF. V is TRBV7-9 and J is TRBJ2-6; D might be TRBD1 (6 bases). The CDR3 runs to 16 residues. With 5 bases removed from V and 1 base from J, the gap between germline ends came to 12 bases. Germline V gives CDR1 SEHNR, CDR2 FQNEAQ (reference sequence).

The rearrangement joins TRBV15 to TRBJ2-3, with 12 nucleotides matching TRBD2. Per the germline V gene, CDR1 is LNHNV and CDR2 is YYDKDF (reference sequence). Trimming removed 2 bases from V and 6 bases from J; junction bases left unmatched: 9. The CDR3 spans 17 residues. Here the CDR3 reads CATSRQTSGRTSDTQYF. CDR3 coding DNA: TGTGCCACCAGCAGACAGACTAGCGGGAGAACGTCGGATACGCAGTATTTT.

The CDR3 nucleotides are TGCGCCAGCAGCCCCCGGGTATCCTACGAGCAGTACTTC. Translating it yields CASSPRVSYEQYF. The V and J genes are TRBV5-1 and TRBJ2-7; unclear D gene. Germline V lookup: CDR1 SGHRS, CDR2 YFSETQ. V lost 4 bases, J lost 1 base, and 9 bases lay in between. The CDR3 is made up of 13 amino acids.

The chain has TRBV4-1 and TRBJ2-7, with 9 bases lining up with TRBD2. V shed 1 base and J 6 bases; nucleotides not matched to a gene: 19. The germline gives CDR1 MGHRA, CDR2 YSYEKL. The CDR3 consists of 19 residues. Written as DNA, the CDR3 is TGCGCCAGCAGCCAAGGGGTCTGGGCGGGAGGGCCCTTGACCAGCGAGCAGTACTTC. Translating gives CASSQGVWAGGPLTSEQYF.

The chain is built from TRBV5-1 and TRBJ1-4, with D possibly TRBD1 on 6 matching bases. The germline CDR1 and CDR2 sequences are SGHRS and YFSETQ. Trimming removed 0 bases at V and 8 bases at J, with 14 bases between. The CDR3 extends over 15 amino acids. The chain's CDR3 is CASSLASGAEEKLFF. In DNA form, the CDR3 reads TGCGCCAGCAGCTTGGCCTCAGGGGCGGAGGAAAAACTGTTTTTT.

The chain employs TRBV4-3 and TRBJ1-2, with D maybe TRBD1 (5 bases). There are 14 residues in the CDR3. Trimming shortened V by 1 base and J by 3 bases, and 9 bases separated the two germline ends. Germline V CDR1 and CDR2: LGHNA, YSLEER. This CDR3 is CASSQVLQDYGYTF. The CDR3 DNA sequence: TGCGCCAGCAGCCAAGTACTACAGGACTATGGCTACACCTTC.

This chain links TRBV21-1 with TRBJ2-2; the table calls TRBD1, which could not be checked here. TRBV21-1 is given as a pseudogene. This CDR3 has 12 residues. The chain's CDR3 is CASSKNIGELFF. The CDR3 DNA is TGTGCCAGCAGCAAAAACATCGGGGAGCTGTTTTTT.

This chain uses TRBV7-2 with TRBJ1-2, with D uncertain. Germline V gene sequence: CDR1 SGHTA, CDR2 FQGNSA. V lost 1 base and J 4 bases, leaving 13 bases between the germline ends. CDR3 length: 15 amino acids. The CDR3 region is CASSLDVETPYGYTF. CDR3 sequence (DNA): TGTGCCAGCAGCTTAGATGTCGAGACACCCTATGGCTACACCTTC.

This clone came up once. The CDR3 region has the DNA TGCGCCAGCAGCCAAGGGTGGGACAGCACCTACGAGCAGTACTTC. It specifies CASSQGWDSTYEQYF. The chain links TRBV4-3 to TRBJ2-7; TRBD1 agrees at 7 bases. Looked up from germline, CDR1 is LGHNA and CDR2 is YSLEER. Trimming at V came to 1 base and at J to 2 bases, leaving 5 bases not matched to a gene. The CDR3 is 15 amino acids.

J is TRBJ2-7 and V is TRBV6-6, with D unclear. This CDR3 region has 11 residues. Trimming removed 5 bases at V and 1 base at J, with 3 bases between. The germline V gene has CDR1 MNHNY and CDR2 SVGAGI (reference sequence). CDR3 residues: CASSASYEQYF. For the CDR3, the DNA is TGTGCCAGCAGTGCGTCCTACGAGCAGTACTTC.

CDR3 in DNA: TGTGCCAGCGGGATTACAGGGGCGCCGGGCAATCAGCCCCAGCATTTT. Protein: CASGITGAPGNQPQHF. The chain uses TRBV2 and TRBJ1-5, with 7 positions matching TRBD1. Germline V gene data show CDR1 as SNHLY and CDR2 as FYNNEI. The length of the CDR3 is 16 residues. The V and J ends lost 8 bases and 2 bases, in that order; junction bases with no gene match: 12.

This clone was detected once. V usage is TRBV11-2 and J usage is TRBJ1-2, with D tentatively TRBD1 (5 bases). The CDR3 consists of 12 residues. Germline V gives CDR1 SGHAT, CDR2 FQNNGV. Trimming left V 1 base short and J 7 bases short, with 7 bases between. CDR3 nucleotides: TGTGCCAGCAGCTTAGCTGGGGCTGGCTACACCTTC. This codes for CASSLAGAGYTF.

This chain joins TRBV7-9 and TRBJ2-7; maybe TRBD2 (5 bases). The length of the CDR3 is 14 residues. V lost 1 base and J 6 bases, leaving 13 bases between the germline ends. The V gene's germline CDR1 is SEHNR and CDR2 FQNEAQ (reference sequence). CDR3 bases: TGTGCCAGCAGCTTAGGAGGGATCGGCGGCGAGCAGTACTTC. Amino acid sequence: CASSLGGIGGEQYF.

This clone showed up just once. In DNA, the CDR3 is TGTGCCAGCAGCTTGGACGGGGGGCGCGTTCAGCCCCAGCATTTT. Encoded protein: CASSLDGGRVQPQHF. This chain links TRBV5-4 with TRBJ1-5; perhaps TRBD1 as D (6 bases). This CDR3 contains 15 residues. With 0 bases removed from V and 6 bases from J, the gap between germline ends came to 13 bases. The germline gives CDR1 SGHNT, CDR2 YYREEE (reference sequence).

The V call is TRBV4-2, the J call TRBJ1-1; D not certain. Germline values: CDR1 LGHNA, CDR2 YNFKEQ. V lost 5 bases, J lost 1 base, and 11 bases lay in between. The CDR3 runs to 14 residues. CDR3 sequence reads: CASSLVQENTEAFF. The CDR3 DNA is TGTGCCAGCAGCTTGGTCCAGGAGAACACTGAAGCTTTCTTT.

CDR3 bases: TGTGCCTGGAGTTCGGGCAATCAGCCCCAGCATTTT. This encodes CAWSSGNQPQHF. V is TRBV30 and J is TRBJ1-5; D remains unclear. The CDR3 covers 12 residues. CDR1 is GTSNPN and CDR2 is SVGIG in the germline V gene (reference sequence). The germline V and J ends were trimmed by 2 bases and 2 bases, with 4 bases remaining between them.

The rearrangement links TRBV30 to TRBJ1-2; D may be TRBD1 (6 bases). The CDR3 is made up of 14 amino acids. Germline values: CDR1 GTSNPN, CDR2 SVGIG (reference sequence). V was cut by 0 bases and J by 3 bases, with 11 bases left in between. Written as DNA, the CDR3 is TGTGCCTGGAGTGTATCGGGGGCACACTATGGCTACACCTTC. Translating it yields CAWSVSGAHYGYTF.

The chain carries TRBV9 and TRBJ1-1, with D hard to call. The CDR3 totals 14 residues. Trimming removed 0 bases from V and 6 bases from J, with 12 bases in between. CDR1 is SGDLS, CDR2 YYNGEE, per germline. The CDR3 sequence is CASSVAPGSAEAFF. DNA of the CDR3: TGTGCCAGCAGCGTAGCCCCGGGGAGCGCTGAAGCTTTCTTT.

The chain links TRBV18 to TRBJ2-5; perhaps TRBD1 as D (6 bases). CDR1 is KGHSH, CDR2 LQKENI, per germline. Between the trimmed V and J ends, which lost 5 bases and 3 bases, there was a span of 13 bases. The CDR3 runs 14 residues. The CDR3 sequence: CASSTRQVEETQYF. CDR3 bases: TGTGCCAGCTCAACCAGACAGGTGGAAGAGACCCAGTACTTC.

The chain links TRBV28 to TRBJ1-2, with D unresolved. CDR1 and CDR2 from the germline V gene are MDHEN and SYDVKM. Trimming shortened V by 9 bases and J by 6 bases, and 26 bases separated the two germline ends. The CDR3 sequence is 16 residues long. CDR3 DNA sequence: TGTGCCAGTAATAGGCAGCCCCGTGACTATGGAGATGGCTACACCTTC. It codes for CASNRQPRDYGDGYTF.

The V and J genes are TRBV6-5 and TRBJ2-4, with D maybe TRBD1 (7 bases). Trimming removed 5 bases at V and 6 bases at J, with 14 bases between. CDR1 MNHEY and CDR2 SVGAGI come from the germline V gene. CDR3 length equals 14 residues. The CDR3 sequence: CASSPQGGINIQYF. The DNA for the CDR3 is TGTGCCAGCAGTCCTCAGGGGGGTATAAACATTCAGTACTTC.

The chain uses TRBV30 and TRBJ1-3, with no clear D. Germline V gene sequence: CDR1 GTSNPN, CDR2 SVGIG (reference sequence). CDR3 length: 13 residues. V lost 2 bases, J lost 2 bases, and 7 bases lay in between. The CDR3 DNA sequence: TGTGCCTGGAGTCCTGGACCTGGAAACACCATATATTTT. The encoded protein is CAWSPGPGNTIYF.

This chain joins TRBV6-1 and TRBJ2-3; TRBD2 agrees at 9 bases. This CDR3 has 14 residues. V trimming: 3 bases; J trimming: 2 bases; junction bases outside the gene matches: 0. The germline CDR1 and CDR2 sequences are MNHNS and SASEGT. CDR3 loop: CASSEGLATDTQYF. CDR3 in DNA: TGTGCCAGCAGTGAGGGACTAGCCACAGATACGCAGTATTTT.

The chain couples TRBV29-1 to TRBJ2-3; perhaps TRBD2 as D (5 bases). V gave up 6 bases and J gave up 2 bases, with 9 bases separating them. Germline V gene data show CDR1 as SQVTM and CDR2 as ANQGSEA. There are 12 residues in the CDR3. The CDR3 DNA follows: TGCAGCGTCTCGGACTCCACAGATACGCAGTATTTT. It specifies CSVSDSTDTQYF.